This TCR beta chain comes out of a study of T-cell reconstitution after alpha-beta-depleted transplantation in children. Study results and limitations: One year post-transplant, T-cell counts and diversity were largely derived from T cells produced anew. At around two months after transplant, the alpha-beta T cells were reportedly derived from several hundred expanded clones that came from non-depleted graft cells. Surviving recipient T cells and thymic progenitors underlay high day-60 TCRbeta diversity in some patients.

This sample's TCRbeta library carried unique molecular identifier barcodes. TCRdb independently ran MiXCR on the PCR reads; one entry per CDR3 protein. Here the sample spans about 600,000 distinct CDR3 sequences, 23% being singletons. This clonotype was detected many times. Its specificity is unknown. The germline CDR1 and CDR2 sequences are SQVTM and ANQGSEA. This CDR3 is 15 amino acids long. Trimming cost V 3 bases and J 2 bases, with 15 bases left between them. This TCR was recovered from a boy in the first two years of life who had a stem cell transplant for acute myeloid leukemia, so the T cells may come from the graft donor. The sequencing used PBMCs, mostly from graft donor cells, collected 360 days after TCRalphabeta/CD19-depleted stem cell transplant. The chain recombines TRBV29-1 with TRBJ2-3, with D possibly being TRBD2 (7 bases). CDR3 in amino acids: CSVEIGGGHTDTQYF. The CDR3 coding sequence is TGCAGCGTTGAGATAGGCGGGGGACACACAGATACGCAGTATTTT.